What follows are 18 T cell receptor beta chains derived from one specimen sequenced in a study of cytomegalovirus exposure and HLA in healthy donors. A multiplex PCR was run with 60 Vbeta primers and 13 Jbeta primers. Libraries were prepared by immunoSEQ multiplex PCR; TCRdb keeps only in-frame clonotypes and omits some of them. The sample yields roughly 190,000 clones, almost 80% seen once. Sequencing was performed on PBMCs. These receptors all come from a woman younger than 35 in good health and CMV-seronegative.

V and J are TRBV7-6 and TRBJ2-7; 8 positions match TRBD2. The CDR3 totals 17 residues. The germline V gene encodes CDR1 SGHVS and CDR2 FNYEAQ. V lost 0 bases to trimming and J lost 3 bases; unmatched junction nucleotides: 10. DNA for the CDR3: TGTGCCAGCAGCTTAGCGCCGCCAGCGGGGGCTAACTACGAGCAGTACTTC. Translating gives CASSLAPPAGANYEQYF.

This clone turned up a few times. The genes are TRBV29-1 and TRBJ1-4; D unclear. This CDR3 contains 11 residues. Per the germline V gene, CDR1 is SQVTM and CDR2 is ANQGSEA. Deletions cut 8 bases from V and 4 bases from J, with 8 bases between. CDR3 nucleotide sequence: TGCAGCTCCCAGTTTAATGAAAAACTGTTTTTT. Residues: CSSQFNEKLFF.

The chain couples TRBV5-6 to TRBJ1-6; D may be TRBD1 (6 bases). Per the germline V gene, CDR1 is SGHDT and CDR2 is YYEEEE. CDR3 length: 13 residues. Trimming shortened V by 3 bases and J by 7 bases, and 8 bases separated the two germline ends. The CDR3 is CASSSTGNSPLHF. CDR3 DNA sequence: TGTGCCAGCAGCTCTACAGGGAATTCACCCCTCCACTTT.

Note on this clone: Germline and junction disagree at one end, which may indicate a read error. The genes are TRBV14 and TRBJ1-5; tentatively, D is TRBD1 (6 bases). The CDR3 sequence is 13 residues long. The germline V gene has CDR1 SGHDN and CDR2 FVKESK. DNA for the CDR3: TGTGCCAGCAGTTTAGGACAGCATCAACCCCAGCATTTT. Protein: CASSLGQHQPQHF.

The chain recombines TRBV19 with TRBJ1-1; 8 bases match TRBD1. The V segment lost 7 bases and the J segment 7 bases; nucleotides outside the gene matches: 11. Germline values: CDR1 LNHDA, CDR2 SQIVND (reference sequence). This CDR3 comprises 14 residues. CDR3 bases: TGTGCCAGTACCCCCGGACAGGGTATCTATGAAGCTTTCTTT. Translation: CASTPGQGIYEAFF.

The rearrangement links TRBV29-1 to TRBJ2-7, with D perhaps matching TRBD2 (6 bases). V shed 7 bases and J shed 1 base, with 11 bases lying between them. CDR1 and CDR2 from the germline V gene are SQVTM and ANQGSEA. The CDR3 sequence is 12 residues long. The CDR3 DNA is TGCAGCGCGGGTGGGACTTCCTACGAGCAGTACTTC. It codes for CSAGGTSYEQYF.

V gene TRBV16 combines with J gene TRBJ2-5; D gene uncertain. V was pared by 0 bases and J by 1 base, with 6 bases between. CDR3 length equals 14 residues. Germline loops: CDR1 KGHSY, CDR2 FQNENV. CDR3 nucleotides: TGTGCCAGCAGCCAATCGATCGGCCAAGAGACCCAGTACTTC. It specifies CASSQSIGQETQYF.

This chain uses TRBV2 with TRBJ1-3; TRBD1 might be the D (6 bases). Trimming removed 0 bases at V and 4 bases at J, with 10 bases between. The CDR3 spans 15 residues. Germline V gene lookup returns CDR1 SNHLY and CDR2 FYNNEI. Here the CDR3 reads CASSEADSKGNTIYF. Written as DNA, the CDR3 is TGTGCCAGCAGTGAAGCGGACAGTAAAGGAAACACCATATATTTT.

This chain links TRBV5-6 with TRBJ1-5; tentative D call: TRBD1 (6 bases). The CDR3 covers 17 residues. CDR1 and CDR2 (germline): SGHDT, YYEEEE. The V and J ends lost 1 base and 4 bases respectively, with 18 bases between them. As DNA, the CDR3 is TGTGCCAGCAGCTTGTTTCAGGTTAGGACAGATAATCAGCCCCAGCATTTT. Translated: CASSLFQVRTDNQPQHF. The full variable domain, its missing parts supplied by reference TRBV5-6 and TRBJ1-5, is DAGVTQSPTHLIKTRGQQVTLRCSPKSGHDTVSWYQQALGQGPQFIFQYYEEEERQRGNFPDRFSGHQFPNYSSELNVNALLLGDSALYLCASSLFQVRTDNQPQHFGDGTRLSIL.

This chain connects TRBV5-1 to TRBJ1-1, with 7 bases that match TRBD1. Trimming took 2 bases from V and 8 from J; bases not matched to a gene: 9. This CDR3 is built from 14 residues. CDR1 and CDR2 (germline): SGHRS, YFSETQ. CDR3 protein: CASSLSGGQSEAFF. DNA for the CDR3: TGCGCCAGCAGCTTATCCGGGGGACAGAGCGAAGCTTTCTTT.

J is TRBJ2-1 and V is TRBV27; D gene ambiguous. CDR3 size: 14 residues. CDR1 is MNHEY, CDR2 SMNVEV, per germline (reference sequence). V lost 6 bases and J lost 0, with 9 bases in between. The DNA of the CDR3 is TGTGCCAGCAGATCAGGCATCTCCTACAATGAGCAGTTCTTC. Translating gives CASRSGISYNEQFF.

The CDR3 spells CASGLSGETQYF. Written as DNA, the CDR3 is TGTGCTAGTGGTTTATCGGGAGAGACCCAGTACTTC. This rearrangement joins TRBV12-5 to TRBJ2-5; D unresolved. With 3 bases removed from V and 4 bases from J, the gap between germline ends came to 6 bases. Germline V gives CDR1 LGHNT, CDR2 FRNRAP. This CDR3 is 12 amino acids long.

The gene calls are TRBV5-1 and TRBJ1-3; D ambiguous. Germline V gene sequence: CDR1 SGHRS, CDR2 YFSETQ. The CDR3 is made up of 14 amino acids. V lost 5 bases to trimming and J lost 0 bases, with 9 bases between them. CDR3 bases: TGCGCCAGCAGGCAACAGTACTCTGGAAACACCATATATTTT. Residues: CASRQQYSGNTIYF.

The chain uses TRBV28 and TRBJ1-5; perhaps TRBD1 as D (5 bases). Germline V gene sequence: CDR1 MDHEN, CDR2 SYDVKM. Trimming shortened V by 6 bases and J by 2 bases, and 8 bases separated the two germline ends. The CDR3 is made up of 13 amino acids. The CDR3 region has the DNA TGTGCCAGCAGCCCAGGGCGCAATCAGCCCCAGCATTTT. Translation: CASSPGRNQPQHF.

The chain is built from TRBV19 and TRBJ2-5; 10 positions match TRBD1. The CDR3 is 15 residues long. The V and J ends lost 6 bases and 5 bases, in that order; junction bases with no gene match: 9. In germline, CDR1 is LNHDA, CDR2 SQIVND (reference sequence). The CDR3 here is CASRDRQGARETQYF. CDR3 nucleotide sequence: TGTGCCAGTAGGGATCGACAGGGGGCTAGGGAGACCCAGTACTTC. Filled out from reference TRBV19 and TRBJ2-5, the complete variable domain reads DGGITQSPKYLFRKEGQNVTLSCEQNLNHDAMYWYRQDPGQGLRLIYYSQIVNDFQKGDIAEGYSVSREKKESFPLTVTSAQKNPTAFYLCASRDRQGARETQYFGPGTRLLVL.

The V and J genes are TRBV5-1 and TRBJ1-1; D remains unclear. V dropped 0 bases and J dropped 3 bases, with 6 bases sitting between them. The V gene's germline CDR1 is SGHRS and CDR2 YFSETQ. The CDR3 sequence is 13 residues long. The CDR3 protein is CASSLDGDTEAFF. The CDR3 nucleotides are TGCGCCAGCAGCTTGGACGGGGACACTGAAGCTTTCTTT. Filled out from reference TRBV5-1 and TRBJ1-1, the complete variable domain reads KAGVTQTPRYLIKTRGQQVTLSCSPISGHRSVSWYQQTPGQGLQFLFEYFSETQRNKGNFPGRFSGRQFSNSRSEMNVSTLELGDSALYLCASSLDGDTEAFFGQGTRLTVV.

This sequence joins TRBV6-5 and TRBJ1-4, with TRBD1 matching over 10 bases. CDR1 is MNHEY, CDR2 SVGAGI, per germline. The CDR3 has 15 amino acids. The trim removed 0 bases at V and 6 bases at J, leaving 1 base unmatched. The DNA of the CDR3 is TGTGCCAGCAGTTACTCGACAGGGGGCGATGAAAAACTGTTTTTT. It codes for CASSYSTGGDEKLFF.

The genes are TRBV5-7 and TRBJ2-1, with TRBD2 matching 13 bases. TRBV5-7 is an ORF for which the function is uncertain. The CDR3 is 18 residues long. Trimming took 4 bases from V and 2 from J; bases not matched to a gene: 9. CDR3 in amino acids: CASSPGLAGDRTYNEQFF. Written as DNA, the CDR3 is TGTGCCAGCAGCCCCGGACTAGCGGGGGACCGAACCTACAATGAGCAGTTCTTC.